A selection of T cell receptor beta chains follows, all from one sample in a study of monozygotic twins with inflammatory bowel disease. TCRdb reanalyzed the 5' RACE reads and collapses them to one entry per CDR3 protein, without DNA. The specimen's table records approximately 400,000 distinct CDR3 sequences. The source material was blood. These receptors came from a human donor with ulcerative colitis or Crohn's disease, or a healthy co-twin of an affected twin (not recorded which). CDR3s include the opening cysteine and the closing phenylalanine or tryptophan.

TRBJ2-7 | TRBV5-6 | CASSSKPGGFYEQYF
TRBJ1-1 | TRBV7-2 | CASSPQGVGTEAFF
TRBJ2-3 | TRBV7-2 | CASSLGVVYTQYF
TRBJ2-1 | TRBV19 | CASSTGLGRANEQFF
TRBJ1-1 | TRBV5-1 | CASSLQGPKNTEAFF
TRBJ2-5 | TRBV20-1 | CSARGLPGAQETQYF
TRBJ2-7 | TRBV3-1 | CASSRSNEQYF
TRBJ2-1 | TRBV5-6 | CASSLASGSDEQFF
TRBJ1-2 | TRBV4-3 | CASSQEERAYYGYTF
TRBJ2-5 | TRBV6-2/TRBV6-3 | CASSWDRRTTETQYF
TRBJ2-2 | TRBV11-2 | CASSFVQGWGAGVDTGELFF
TRBJ1-2 | TRBV18 | CASSPPWVGGYTF
TRBJ2-2 | TRBV9 | CASSQQSGAFGELFF
TRBJ1-5 | TRBV7-9 | CASTPDGNQPQHF
TRBJ1-1 | TRBV9 | CASSVGGGITNTEAFF
TRBJ1-5 | TRBV3-1 | CASSRTVSNQPQHF
TRBJ1-1 | TRBV30 | CAWRWPAGPVEAFF
TRBJ1-1 | TRBV13 | CASSYRRARNTEAFF
TRBJ2-7 | TRBV3-1 | CASSQSSGRASYEQYF
TRBJ1-1 | TRBV19 | CASSNQGTAFF
TRBJ1-2 | TRBV5-6 | CASSDDGYGYTF
TRBJ2-6 | TRBV12-3/TRBV12-4 | CASSLSGSPGANVLTF
TRBJ2-2 | TRBV6-1 | CASSPRVWGTGELFF
TRBJ1-4 | TRBV7-2 | CASSPGGQTYEKLFF
TRBJ2-7 | TRBV12-3/TRBV12-4 | CASSLTPIVGGSYEQYF
TRBJ2-1 | TRBV2 | CASTPTSGRANEQFF
TRBJ2-5 | TRBV5-1 | CASSFTAGQETQYF
TRBJ1-5 | TRBV20-1 | CSARTDSNQPQHF
TRBJ2-3 | TRBV7-8 | CASSSGLAGGLDTQYF
TRBJ2-1 | TRBV6-1 | CASTEHWTSGRGNEQFF
TRBJ2-5 | TRBV5-1 | CASSLQASGGETQYF
TRBJ1-2 | TRBV20-1 | CSADLIPGANYGYTF
TRBJ1-2 | TRBV30 | CAWSVRGQGSYGYTF
TRBJ1-1 | TRBV5-1 | CASSGLPHEAFF
TRBJ2-6 | TRBV28 | CASGPLRAGANVLTF
TRBJ1-5 | TRBV28 | CASSYTGDQPQHF
TRBJ2-3 | TRBV9 | CASSGRIGGGPDTQYF
TRBJ2-7 | TRBV12-3/TRBV12-4 | CASSLGPRDRGGYEQYF
TRBJ2-2 | TRBV28 | CASTLRGGELFF
TRBJ1-4 | TRBV4-1 | CASSPLPRVATNEKLFF
TRBJ1-2 | TRBV11-2 | CASSLVSGANYGYTF
TRBJ2-7 | TRBV7-9 | CASSPYRADEQYF
TRBJ1-1 | TRBV2 | CASRETGIEAFF
TRBJ2-5 | TRBV18 | CASSPPGLLETQYF
TRBJ1-6 | TRBV7-2 | CASSLESGVRSPLHF
TRBJ2-3 | TRBV18 | CASSPGTDTQYF
TRBJ2-1 | TRBV20-1 | CSARGHLAGGKNEQFF
TRBJ1-2 | TRBV15 | CATSREGGVYGYTF
TRBJ2-2 | TRBV15 | CATSASGGFTGELFF